This T cell receptor (beta chain) was sequenced for a study of CXCR3-negative and CXCR3-positive naive CD8 T cells. Study findings and constraints: CD5 surface expression was similar among naive subsets, and TCR strength was estimated by inference from TRB CDR3 properties. Higher TRB CDR3 hydrophobicity marked CXCR3-positive naive cells relative to CXCR3-negative naive cells. Memory CD8+ cells had much lower diversity, and both naive subsets had comparably high diversity.

Notes on this clonotype: The target antigen is unknown.

The libraries of TRB cDNA were prepared using 5' RACE with UMI labels. Each CDR3 protein gets one entry in TCRdb, which reprocessed the 5' RACE reads and gives no DNA. The sample table sets out about 150,000 distinct CDR3 sequences. CDR1 SQVTM and CDR2 ANQGSEA come from the germline V gene. The CDR3 has 13 residues. The clonotype comes from a human donor in good health. Some clones in this sample may be carry-over from other donors' samples. The specimen was naive CXCR3+ CD8+ T cells from blood. Regarding subset: CD45RO-CCR7+CD27+CD95- naive CD8+ T cells expressing CXCR3 (TNR3+). The chain links TRBV29-1 to TRBJ1-2; TCRdb outputs TRBD1, but without DNA this stays unchecked. CDR3 loop: CSVEEQGFYGYTF.